This T cell receptor (beta chain) was sequenced during a study of control samples from healthy donors and cancer patients (dated by TCRdb to about 2020). At the junction V is shortened by 4 bases and J by 4 bases, with 13 bases in between. Reading the germline V gene gives CDR1 SGHTA and CDR2 FQGNSA. The CDR3 goes from the cysteine to the phenylalanine over 14 residues. The retained sequence is limited to the CDR3, 42 bases, with the frame set at the first base. A note on this clone: No cognate antigen has been identified for it. Base qualities are not at hand, and no much larger clone is one base apart.

Libraries came from the immunoSEQ multiplex PCR assay. The immuneACCESS repertoire file appears here via TCRdb, limited to in-frame rearrangements. These files lack a portion of the clones; in checked studies, under half of the deficit traces to unresolved V genes, and the cause of the others is not known. A total of around 110,000 clones appear in this sample, about 88% of them only once. The top ten hold about 2.5% of the sample. Sequenced: blood. The chain is encoded by TRBV7-2 joined to TRBJ1-1, with the D gene call left open. This TCR came from a woman in her seventies in good health. The CDR3 is CASSSGYRGTEAFF. The sequence in DNA is TGTGCCAGCAGCTCGGGGTACCGGGGCACTGAAGCTTTCTTT. Reference TRBV7-2 and TRBJ1-1 genes cover what lies past the CDR3, so the full variable domain is GAGVSQSPSNKVTEKGKDVELRCDPISGHTALYWYRQSLGQGLEFLIYFQGNSAPDKSGLPSDRFSAERTGGSVSTLTIQRTQQEDSAVYLCASSSGYRGTEAFFGQGTRLTVV.